This T cell receptor beta chain was retrieved from a study of blood T cell repertoires in COVID-19. Study as a whole: PBMCs, B-cell-depleted T cells, or T cells were the source of the cDNA or gDNA that made up the material.

Sequenced by immunoSEQ multiplex PCR; TCRdb stores in-frame clones only, minus some. Of fewer than 350,000 clones listed, approximately 90% are singletons. Everyone who took part was roughly 18 to 89 years old, and they came from 20 to 25 US areas. Assignment of participants to cohorts was predicated upon participant-reported clinical history. The CDR3 loop spans 18 amino acids. Trimming shortened V by 1 base and J by 3 bases, and 21 bases separated the two germline ends. The germline CDR1 and CDR2 sequences are SGHRS and YFSETQ. Sequencing was carried out using PBMCs or T cells enriched from blood (not recorded which). This chain uses TRBV5-1 with TRBJ2-3, with D possibly being TRBD2 (7 bases). This TCR was sampled from a woman aged 40-49 years who had recovered from COVID-19. CDR3 DNA sequence: TGCGCCAGCAGCTTGACCGGTCGGGGGGCCTGGGGTACAGATACGCAGTATTTT. Translating gives CASSLTGRGAWGTDTQYF.